One T cell receptor beta chain is described in this entry. Its antigen is not known. Adolescents were screened for latent TB by skin test and IGRA. These data come from a study of T cells in tuberculosis. Whole-study context: IGRA-negative adolescents, IGRA-positive adolescents with latent tuberculosis and adults with active tuberculosis formed this South African cohort.

Trimming removed 11 bases at V and 0 bases at J, with 11 bases between. The CDR3 sequence is 13 residues long. Germline CDR1 reads SGHVS; CDR2 reads FNYEAQ. Study-wide findings and caveats: A GMM-specific repertoire classifier reached 85% to 90% accuracy, AUROC 0.7 to 0.9.

TCRdb's table, derived via immunoSEQ multiplex PCR, lists solely in-frame clones and lacks some. The sample lists about 24,000 clones; about 95% were seen once. This chain joins TRBV7-6 and TRBJ1-3, with D possibly being TRBD1 (6 bases). The sample consisted of PBMCs. The source of this sequence is a donor between 10 and 29 years old with latent tuberculosis or without tuberculosis infection. CDR3 nucleotide sequence: TGTGCCTCCCGGGGGGCCTCTGGAAACACCATATATTTT. Residues: CASRGASGNTIYF.